This T cell receptor beta chain was found in a study of blood T cell repertoires in COVID-19. The wider study: From the United States, Italy and Spain came samples of acute and convalescent COVID-19. The cDNA or gDNA used as material had been derived from T cells, B-cell-depleted T cells, or PBMCs.

Original processing methods: Estimation of nucleated cell counts was performed using reference gene primer amplification. Here immunoSEQ multiplex PCR was the method, and the copy in TCRdb shows in-frame clones only, minus some. V, J and clone size reflect that table, while D and trimming were determined from the DNA. The top ten clones hold 2% to 2.5% of a sample with around 160,000 clones, around nine tenths of them seen once. CDR1 is MNHEY and CDR2 is SMNVEV in the germline V gene (reference sequence). The CDR3 sequence is 16 residues long. The ends were cut back, 2 bases at V and 0 bases at J, with 11 bases in the middle.

The source is a human donor in a cohort sampled during active COVID-19. The chain carries TRBV27 and TRBJ1-3; D not resolved. The specimen was peripheral blood. The DNA of the CDR3 is TGTGCCAGCAGTTTAGTCTTGCGGGACTCTGGAAACACCATATATTTT. Protein product: CASSLVLRDSGNTIYF.